The rows below give T cell receptor beta chains drawn from one sample of a study of blood T cell repertoires in COVID-19. Method: immunoSEQ multiplex PCR; TCRdb's copy keeps in-frame clones and lacks some. The sample comprises over 10,000 clones, approximately 86% of which are singletons, and roughly 51% rests with the top ten. The specimen sequenced was peripheral blood. The receptor set was obtained from an elderly man with acute or convalescent COVID-19. Each CDR3 is given with its conserved first and last residue. A D gene is named only where the DNA matches it firmly. Only part of the rows carry a size: once, few, many, or a class if the clone is expanded.

d_call: TRBD2; clone_size: -; v_call: TRBV18; j_call: TRBJ2-5; cdr3_aa: CASSPGLAETQYF; cdr3_nt: TGTGCCAGCTCACCCGGACTAGCGGAGACCCAGTACTTC
d_call: TRBD1; clone_size: -; v_call: TRBV7-6; j_call: TRBJ2-3; cdr3_aa: CASSSAGGVADTQYF; cdr3_nt: TGTGCCAGCAGCTCTGCAGGGGGCGTCGCAGATACGCAGTATTTT
d_call: -; clone_size: -; v_call: TRBV4-1; j_call: TRBJ2-1; cdr3_aa: CASSQDRGSGNEQFF; cdr3_nt: TGCGCCAGCAGCCAAGATCGAGGTAGCGGCAATGAGCAGTTCTTC
d_call: -; clone_size: -; v_call: TRBV6-1; j_call: TRBJ1-2; cdr3_aa: CASSERGSYGYTF; cdr3_nt: TGTGCCAGCAGTGAAAGGGGTTCCTATGGCTACACCTTC
d_call: -; clone_size: -; v_call: TRBV19; j_call: TRBJ2-1; cdr3_aa: CASSISLANNEQFF; cdr3_nt: TGTGCCAGTAGTATAAGTCTAGCGAACAATGAGCAGTTCTTC
d_call: TRBD1; clone_size: -; v_call: TRBV30; j_call: TRBJ1-5; cdr3_aa: CAWSWGRGSNQPQHF; cdr3_nt: TGTGCCTGGAGTTGGGGCAGGGGGAGCAATCAGCCCCAGCATTTT
d_call: -; clone_size: -; v_call: TRBV12-5; j_call: TRBJ2-6; cdr3_aa: CASGSGGSGANVLTF; cdr3_nt: TGTGCTAGTGGTTCGGGTGGCTCTGGGGCCAACGTCCTGACTTTC
d_call: -; clone_size: -; v_call: TRBV6-5; j_call: TRBJ2-1; cdr3_aa: CASSYVTSPPNEQFF; cdr3_nt: TGTGCCAGCAGTTACGTCACTAGCCCACCGAATGAGCAGTTCTTC
d_call: -; clone_size: -; v_call: TRBV13; j_call: TRBJ2-6; cdr3_aa: CATQRDVLTF; cdr3_nt: TGTGCCACCCAGCGGGACGTCCTGACTTTC
d_call: -; clone_size: -; v_call: TRBV12-3/TRBV12-4; j_call: TRBJ2-7; cdr3_aa: CASSFRAGSEQYF; cdr3_nt: TGTGCCAGCAGTTTTCGAGCAGGTTCCGAGCAGTACTTC
d_call: -; clone_size: -; v_call: TRBV28; j_call: TRBJ1-6; cdr3_aa: CASSFETANNSPLHF; cdr3_nt: TGTGCCAGCAGTTTTGAGACAGCTAATAATTCACCCCTCCACTTT
d_call: -; clone_size: -; v_call: TRBV7-8; j_call: TRBJ2-7; cdr3_aa: CASSPRTQSEQYF; cdr3_nt: TGTGCCAGCAGCCCGAGGACACAATCGGAGCAGTACTTC
d_call: -; clone_size: hyperexpanded; v_call: TRBV6-1; j_call: TRBJ2-2; cdr3_aa: CASSEPGSGTGELFF; cdr3_nt: TGTGCCAGCAGTGAACCGGGTAGCGGCACCGGGGAGCTGTTTTTT
d_call: -; clone_size: -; v_call: TRBV7-8; j_call: TRBJ1-5; cdr3_aa: CASSPRPGNSINQPQHF; cdr3_nt: TGTGCCAGCAGCCCAAGACCCGGTAACAGTATCAATCAGCCCCAGCATTTT
d_call: -; clone_size: -; v_call: TRBV7-9; j_call: TRBJ1-3; cdr3_aa: CASSLGGVGNTIYF; cdr3_nt: TGTGCCAGCAGCTTAGGAGGCGTCGGAAACACCATATATTTT
d_call: TRBD1; clone_size: -; v_call: TRBV28; j_call: TRBJ2-4; cdr3_aa: CASRTGQGARSKNIQYF; cdr3_nt: TGTGCCAGCAGAACGGGACAGGGGGCAAGGTCCAAAAACATTCAGTACTTC
d_call: TRBD1; clone_size: -; v_call: TRBV11-2; j_call: TRBJ2-7; cdr3_aa: CASSLEQGVSSYEQYF; cdr3_nt: TGTGCCAGCAGCTTAGAACAGGGGGTTAGCTCCTACGAGCAGTACTTC
d_call: -; clone_size: -; v_call: TRBV11-3; j_call: TRBJ2-7; cdr3_aa: CASSLGGPQYF; cdr3_nt: TGTGCCAGCAGCTTGGGGGGTCCTCAGTACTTC
d_call: TRBD2; clone_size: -; v_call: TRBV10-1; j_call: TRBJ2-3; cdr3_aa: CASCSGTSGDTQYF; cdr3_nt: TGCGCCAGCTGTTCCGGGACTAGCGGAGATACGCAGTATTTT
d_call: TRBD2; clone_size: -; v_call: TRBV2; j_call: TRBJ2-3; cdr3_aa: CASSSSGRIRTDTQYF; cdr3_nt: TGTGCCAGCAGCTCCAGCGGGAGGATAAGGACAGATACGCAGTATTTT
d_call: -; clone_size: -; v_call: TRBV7-9; j_call: TRBJ2-1; cdr3_aa: CASSTGVTANEQFF; cdr3_nt: TGTGCCAGCAGCACGGGGGTCACCGCCAATGAGCAGTTCTTC
d_call: TRBD1; clone_size: -; v_call: TRBV25-1; j_call: TRBJ1-2; cdr3_aa: CASSDDRGRQNGYTF; cdr3_nt: TGTGCCAGCAGTGACGACAGGGGGCGACAAAATGGCTACACCTTC
d_call: -; clone_size: -; v_call: TRBV6-5; j_call: TRBJ1-5; cdr3_aa: CASSTTGNNQPQHF; cdr3_nt: TGTGCCAGCAGTACAACAGGGAACAATCAGCCCCAGCATTTT
d_call: TRBD1; clone_size: -; v_call: TRBV3-1/TRBV3-2; j_call: TRBJ2-6; cdr3_aa: CASSLPWDRGLGANVLTF; cdr3_nt: TGTGCCAGCAGCCTTCCTTGGGACAGGGGGCTTGGGGCCAACGTCCTGACTTTC
d_call: TRBD2; clone_size: few; v_call: TRBV6-4; j_call: TRBJ2-1; cdr3_aa: CASEGLAGYNEQFF; cdr3_nt: TGTGCCAGTGAGGGACTAGCGGGATACAATGAGCAGTTCTTC
d_call: TRBD2; clone_size: -; v_call: TRBV6-6; j_call: TRBJ2-7; cdr3_aa: CASSERGATYEQYF; cdr3_nt: TGTGCCAGTTCCGAGCGGGGAGCGACCTACGAGCAGTACTTC
d_call: -; clone_size: few; v_call: TRBV5-8; j_call: TRBJ2-4; cdr3_aa: CASSFTGSKNIQYF; cdr3_nt: TGTGCCAGCAGCTTCACAGGCTCCAAAAACATTCAGTACTTC
d_call: TRBD1; clone_size: -; v_call: TRBV5-5; j_call: TRBJ2-2; cdr3_aa: CASSPGTGADTGELFF; cdr3_nt: TGTGCCAGCAGTCCCGGGACAGGGGCCGACACCGGGGAGCTGTTTTTT
d_call: TRBD1; clone_size: -; v_call: TRBV6-5; j_call: TRBJ1-4; cdr3_aa: CASSYQGAGEKLFF; cdr3_nt: TGTGCCAGCAGTTATCAGGGGGCGGGTGAAAAACTGTTTTTT
d_call: -; clone_size: -; v_call: TRBV11-3; j_call: TRBJ2-3; cdr3_aa: CASSLGSVMVTDTQYF; cdr3_nt: TGTGCCAGCAGCTTAGGGAGTGTGATGGTCACAGATACGCAGTATTTT
d_call: -; clone_size: -; v_call: TRBV18; j_call: TRBJ2-3; cdr3_aa: CASSPRLGESTDTQYF; cdr3_nt: TGTGCCAGCTCACCGCGACTAGGGGAAAGCACAGATACGCAGTATTTT
d_call: -; clone_size: -; v_call: TRBV30; j_call: TRBJ2-7; cdr3_aa: CAWSVLRGAEQYF; cdr3_nt: TGTGCCTGGAGTGTACTCCGAGGAGCGGAGCAGTACTTC
d_call: TRBD1; clone_size: -; v_call: TRBV5-6; j_call: TRBJ1-3; cdr3_aa: CASSFRTGGNTIYF; cdr3_nt: TGTGCCAGCAGCTTTAGGACAGGGGGAAACACCATATATTTT
d_call: TRBD2; clone_size: -; v_call: TRBV6-5; j_call: TRBJ2-3; cdr3_aa: CATFSGGAATQYF; cdr3_nt: TGTGCCACCTTTAGCGGGGGGGCCGCTACGCAGTATTTT
d_call: -; clone_size: -; v_call: TRBV6-6; j_call: TRBJ2-6; cdr3_aa: CASLYFVSGANVLTF; cdr3_nt: TGTGCCAGCTTATATTTTGTCTCTGGGGCCAACGTCCTGACTTTC
d_call: TRBD1; clone_size: medium-sized; v_call: TRBV5-6; j_call: TRBJ1-1; cdr3_aa: CASSPAGGMTEAFF; cdr3_nt: TGTGCCAGCAGCCCGGCAGGGGGAATGACTGAAGCTTTCTTT
d_call: -; clone_size: -; v_call: TRBV29-1; j_call: TRBJ2-5; cdr3_aa: CSAWWGETQETQYF; cdr3_nt: TGCAGCGCGTGGTGGGGGGAGACCCAAGAGACCCAGTACTTC
d_call: -; clone_size: -; v_call: TRBV6-6; j_call: TRBJ1-3; cdr3_aa: CASTFGGSGNTIYF; cdr3_nt: TGTGCCAGCACCTTTGGAGGGTCTGGAAACACCATATATTTT
d_call: -; clone_size: -; v_call: TRBV6-2/TRBV6-3; j_call: TRBJ1-2; cdr3_aa: CASSPLGVQHYGYTF; cdr3_nt: TGTGCCAGCAGCCCCCTGGGAGTGCAGCACTATGGCTACACCTTC
d_call: -; clone_size: -; v_call: TRBV11-2; j_call: TRBJ2-1; cdr3_aa: CASSLGGVSYNEQFF; cdr3_nt: TGTGCCAGCAGCTTAGGCGGGGTCTCCTACAATGAGCAGTTCTTC
d_call: -; clone_size: -; v_call: TRBV5-1; j_call: TRBJ2-5; cdr3_aa: CASSSYRWETQYF; cdr3_nt: TGCGCCAGCAGCTCCTACAGATGGGAGACCCAGTACTTC
d_call: TRBD1; clone_size: -; v_call: TRBV5-8; j_call: TRBJ1-5; cdr3_aa: CASSRDRGSNQPQHF; cdr3_nt: TGTGCCAGCAGCAGGGACAGGGGGAGCAATCAGCCCCAGCATTTT
d_call: -; clone_size: -; v_call: TRBV5-1; j_call: TRBJ2-2; cdr3_aa: CASSAVMVTGGGELFF; cdr3_nt: TGCGCCAGCAGCGCCGTGATGGTAACCGGGGGCGGGGAGCTGTTTTTT
d_call: -; clone_size: -; v_call: TRBV5-6; j_call: TRBJ1-1; cdr3_aa: CASSLDRLTAFF; cdr3_nt: TGTGCCAGCAGCCTTGACAGGCTCACAGCTTTCTTT
d_call: -; clone_size: once; v_call: TRBV4-1; j_call: TRBJ2-3; cdr3_aa: CASSQKGGTTDTQYF; cdr3_nt: TGCGCCAGCAGCCAAAAGGGAGGTACCACAGATACGCAGTATTTT
d_call: -; clone_size: -; v_call: TRBV3-1/TRBV3-2; j_call: TRBJ1-2; cdr3_aa: CASSQGYGYTF; cdr3_nt: TGTGCCAGCAGTCAGGGATATGGCTACACCTTC
d_call: -; clone_size: -; v_call: TRBV2; j_call: TRBJ2-4; cdr3_aa: CASCLTNAAYIQYF; cdr3_nt: TGTGCCAGCTGCCTGACGAACGCGGCTTACATTCAGTACTTC
d_call: TRBD1; clone_size: -; v_call: TRBV5-5; j_call: TRBJ1-5; cdr3_aa: CASSFTGGVNQPQHF; cdr3_nt: TGTGCCAGCAGCTTTACAGGGGGCGTAAATCAGCCCCAGCATTTT
d_call: TRBD2; clone_size: -; v_call: TRBV6-6; j_call: TRBJ2-3; cdr3_aa: CASSYSVGGGADTQYF; cdr3_nt: TGTGCCAGCAGTTACTCTGTGGGGGGAGGGGCAGATACGCAGTATTTT
d_call: -; clone_size: once; v_call: TRBV7-6; j_call: TRBJ2-7; cdr3_aa: CASSLGTGLDYEQYF; cdr3_nt: TGTGCCAGCAGCTTAGGAACAGGGTTAGACTACGAGCAGTACTTC
d_call: -; clone_size: -; v_call: TRBV5-5; j_call: TRBJ2-2; cdr3_aa: CASSSTWAIGTGELFF; cdr3_nt: TGTGCCAGCAGCTCAACGTGGGCGATAGGCACCGGGGAGCTGTTTTTT
d_call: TRBD2; clone_size: -; v_call: TRBV10-2; j_call: TRBJ2-7; cdr3_aa: CASSESRAGEQYF; cdr3_nt: TGCGCCAGCAGTGAGTCGAGAGCGGGAGAGCAGTACTTC
d_call: TRBD2; clone_size: once; v_call: TRBV7-8; j_call: TRBJ2-7; cdr3_aa: CASSLASGSLYEQYF; cdr3_nt: TGTGCCAGCAGCCTGGCTAGCGGGAGTCTCTACGAGCAGTACTTC
d_call: -; clone_size: -; v_call: TRBV2; j_call: TRBJ1-2; cdr3_aa: CASSKGTSYGYTF; cdr3_nt: TGTGCCAGCAGTAAGGGGACTTCGTATGGCTACACCTTC
d_call: TRBD1; clone_size: once; v_call: TRBV3-1/TRBV3-2; j_call: TRBJ2-4; cdr3_aa: CASSRGQGNIQYF; cdr3_nt: TGTGCCAGCAGCCGCGGACAGGGAAACATTCAGTACTTC
d_call: TRBD2; clone_size: -; v_call: TRBV6-1; j_call: TRBJ2-1; cdr3_aa: CASSEALAGGDEQFF; cdr3_nt: TGTGCCAGCAGTGAAGCCCTAGCGGGAGGGGATGAGCAGTTCTTC
d_call: TRBD1; clone_size: -; v_call: TRBV2; j_call: TRBJ1-5; cdr3_aa: CASSPGTGYQPQHF; cdr3_nt: TGTGCCAGCAGCCCCGGGACAGGGTACCAGCCCCAGCATTTT
d_call: -; clone_size: -; v_call: TRBV2; j_call: TRBJ1-5; cdr3_aa: CASSRTGSSDQPQHF; cdr3_nt: TGTGCCAGCAGTAGAACAGGGTCCAGTGATCAGCCCCAGCATTTT
d_call: TRBD1; clone_size: -; v_call: TRBV10-3; j_call: TRBJ2-7; cdr3_aa: CAISAGTVNYEQYF; cdr3_nt: TGTGCCATCAGTGCCGGGACAGTTAACTACGAGCAGTACTTC